Listed here is a single TCR beta chain. The antigen remains unidentified. Synthesis of TCR cDNA relied on 5'RACE template switching, which attached a universal primer site and UMIs. TCRdb independently ran MiXCR on the 5' RACE reads; one entry per CDR3 protein. The repertoire holds a few hundred thousand distinct CDR3 sequences, 3% to 4.5% seen once, with 20% to 25% in the top ten. The CDR3 runs 16 residues. Looked up from germline, CDR1 is SGHRS and CDR2 is YFSETQ. The ends were cut back, 2 bases at V and 3 bases at J, with 16 bases in the middle. These data belong to a study of T cells after yellow fever vaccination. Study results and limitations: Overlap between CD4 and CD8 compartments was detected for a small share of clonotypes.

The sequence derives from a young man who received the YFV17D yellow fever vaccine. V and J are TRBV5-1 and TRBJ2-3; D call uncertain. The sample consisted of PBMCs, taken 5 days after the yellow fever booster vaccination. The CDR3 loop is CASSFGSQVATDTQYF. CDR3 DNA sequence: TGCGCCAGCAGCTTTGGGTCCCAGGTTGCGACAGATACGCAGTATTTT.